This entry is about one TCR beta chain. The sample is drawn from a study of blood T cells in healthy people across ages. Next came a second PCR, run for about 7 to 12 cycles, which used a sample-barcoded 5' primer along with a J-beta primer mix. TCRdb re-called the 5' RACE reads through MiXCR, storing one row per CDR3 protein. The sample has approximately 800,000 distinct CDR3 sequences; more than 25% are singletons. The germline V gene encodes CDR1 MRHNA and CDR2 SNTAGT. The CDR3 has 15 amino acids. These sequences were also reported in another study, on T cells of mothers and their children.

Sequenced input: blood. The sequence came from a boy younger than 18 in good health. The genes are TRBV6-4 and TRBJ2-5, with D perhaps TRBD2 (6 bases). The DNA end is more similar to TRBJ2-7, so the J call may be wrong. The CDR3 DNA reads as TGTGCCAGCGGCCAGGGACTGAATAATCCCTACGAGCAGTACTTC. Its protein is CASGQGLNNPYEQYF.